Listed below are T cell receptor beta chains from one sample, sequenced in a study of OX40 agonist ivuxolimab in advanced cancers. Libraries were prepared by immunoSEQ multiplex PCR; TCRdb keeps only in-frame clonotypes and omits some of them. The sample contains just under 60,000 clones, about 90% of which appear only once. The sequencing here drew on CD4+ or CD8+ T cells sorted from blood, taken in a trial of the OX40 agonist ivuxolimab. The receptors were sampled from an adult with an advanced solid tumor such as melanoma, head and neck, liver or kidney cancer. Both conserved end residues are part of each CDR3. D genes are given only for firm matches. Some rows have no size entry. The others give once, few or many, or a class for an expanded clone.

CAIPGTGVYEQYF	TGTGCCATCCCCGGGACAGGGGTGTACGAGCAGTACTTC	TRBD1	once	TRBV6-1	TRBJ2-7
CASAGTVDNEQFF	TGTGCCAGCGCCGGGACAGTCGACAATGAGCAGTTCTTC	TRBD1	.	TRBV6-5	TRBJ2-1
CSVEMDTQYF	TGCAGCGTTGAAATGGATACGCAGTATTTT	.	once	TRBV29-1	TRBJ2-3
CASSKYSGRGSETQYF	TGTGCCAGCAGCAAATATAGCGGGAGGGGATCGGAGACCCAGTACTTC	.	.	TRBV21-1	TRBJ2-5
CASSLGTGHTDTQYF	TGTGCCAGCAGCTTAGGGACAGGACACACAGATACGCAGTATTTT	.	.	TRBV13	TRBJ2-3
CASSFGGVSTDTQYF	TGTGCCAGCAGTTTCGGGGGGGTTTCCACAGATACGCAGTATTTT	TRBD2	.	TRBV27	TRBJ2-3
CASSPSGQLTSSYNEQFF	TGCGCCAGCAGCCCAAGCGGACAGCTTACGAGCTCCTACAATGAGCAGTTCTTC	.	.	TRBV4-3	TRBJ2-1
CTSSKGVVVNNEKLFF	TGCACCAGCTCTAAAGGGGTGGTAGTGAATAATGAAAAACTGTTTTTT	.	.	TRBV1	TRBJ1-4
CASSLGDSGKWETQYF	TGTGCCAGCAGCTTAGGAGATAGCGGGAAGTGGGAGACCCAGTACTTC	TRBD2	.	TRBV11-2	TRBJ2-5
CASSPTSVNQPQHF	TGTGCCAGCAGTCCCACTTCAGTCAATCAGCCCCAGCATTTT	.	.	TRBV6-6	TRBJ1-5
CASSLRAAINEETQYF	TGTGCCAGCAGCTTAAGGGCAGCTATCAATGAAGAGACCCAGTACTTC	.	.	TRBV7-6	TRBJ2-5
CASSQGTGRYEQYF	TGCGCCAGCAGCCAAGGGACAGGCCGCTACGAGCAGTACTTC	TRBD1	.	TRBV4-3	TRBJ2-7
CASSAAQGIYEQYF	TGTGCCAGCAGTGCCGCTCAGGGGATCTACGAGCAGTACTTC	.	.	TRBV6-4	TRBJ2-7
CASSLLVHEQFF	TGTGCCAGCAGCTTACTAGTACATGAGCAGTTCTTC	.	.	TRBV7-9	TRBJ2-1
CASRGDTEANEKLFF	TGTGCCAGTCGAGGGGATACAGAAGCTAATGAAAAACTGTTTTTT	.	.	TRBV2	TRBJ1-4
CASSVATGTASTDTQYF	TGTGCCAGCAGCGTAGCTACCGGGACAGCTAGCACAGATACGCAGTATTTT	TRBD1	.	TRBV9	TRBJ2-3